This T cell receptor beta chain was recorded in a study of T cell repertoires in cytomegalovirus infection. Overall study context: Epitope selection comprised recently identified HLA-C-restricted CMV epitopes and well-studied HLA-B-restricted CMV epitopes.

MiXCR was run by TCRdb on the reads, yielding one entry per CDR3 protein. The sample has around 750,000 distinct CDR3 sequences; 32% are singletons. Study-level results: Dominant in the ex vivo response were TCR beta clonotypes restricted by HLA-C and specific for CMV.

This clonotype has only a few counts. Its specificity is not known. Germline-derived CDR1 and CDR2 are LGHNA and YSLEER. This CDR3 has 15 amino acids. Trimming left V 4 bases short and J 0 bases short, with 12 bases between. The chain employs TRBV4-3 and TRBJ1-1; tentatively, D is TRBD1 (5 bases). The sequencing used cultured CD8+ T cells from PBMCs, collected from culture after CMV antigen stimulation. The TCR comes from a human donor in good health (CMV status not recorded). Some clones in this sample may be carry-over from other donors' samples. The CDR3 DNA reads as TGCGCCAGCAGCCCCCGTGGGACGGTGAACACTGAAGCTTTCTTT. This encodes CASSPRGTVNTEAFF.